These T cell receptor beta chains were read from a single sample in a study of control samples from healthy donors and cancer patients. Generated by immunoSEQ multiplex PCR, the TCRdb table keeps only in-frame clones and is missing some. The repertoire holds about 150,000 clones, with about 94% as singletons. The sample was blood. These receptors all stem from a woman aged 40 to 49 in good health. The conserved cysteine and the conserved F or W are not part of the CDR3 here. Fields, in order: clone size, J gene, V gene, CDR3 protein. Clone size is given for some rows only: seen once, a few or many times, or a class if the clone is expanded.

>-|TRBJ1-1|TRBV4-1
ASRALPGTQDTEAF
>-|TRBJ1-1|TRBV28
ASRADRGRVTEAF
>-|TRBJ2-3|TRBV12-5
ASGSGTSGGLSTDTQY
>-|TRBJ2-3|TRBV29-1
SVEAGRDTDTQY
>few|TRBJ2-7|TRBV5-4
ASSLARWRGDSYEQY
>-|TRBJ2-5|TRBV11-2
ASSLGTSWAETQY
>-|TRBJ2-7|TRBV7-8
ASSGRGQGAYEQY
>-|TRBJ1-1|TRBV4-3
ASSQELSTLNSEAF
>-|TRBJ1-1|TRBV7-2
ASSLSTSNTEAF
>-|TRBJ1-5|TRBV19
ASSTWDGDNQPQH
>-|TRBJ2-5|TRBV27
ASSLSTKRETQY
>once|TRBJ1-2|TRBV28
ASSLTPKGGYGYT
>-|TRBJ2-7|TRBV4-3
ASSQEVHPSYEQY
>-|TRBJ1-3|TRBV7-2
ASSLVLAGTTSGNTIY
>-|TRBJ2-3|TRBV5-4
ASSLAGVVDTQY
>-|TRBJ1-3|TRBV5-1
ASRDPGGSGNTIY
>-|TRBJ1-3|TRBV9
ASSVGGGTRNTIY
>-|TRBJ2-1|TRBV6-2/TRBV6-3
ASSFPQVLSYNEQF
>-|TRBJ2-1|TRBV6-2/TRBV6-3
ASSQGGPYNEQF
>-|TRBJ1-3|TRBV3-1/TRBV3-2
ASSQEGRPSPIY
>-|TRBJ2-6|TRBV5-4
ASKYSGANVLT
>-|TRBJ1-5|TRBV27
ASSLGPGQGSSNQPQH
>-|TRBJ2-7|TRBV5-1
ASSLVAGGKYEQY
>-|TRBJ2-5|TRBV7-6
ASSLVVGQRQETQY
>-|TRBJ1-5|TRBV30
AWDNSNQPQH
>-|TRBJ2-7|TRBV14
ASSGTTAGEQY
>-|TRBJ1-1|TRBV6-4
ASSPRAVPNTEAF
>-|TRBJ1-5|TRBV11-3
ASSLGTENQPQH
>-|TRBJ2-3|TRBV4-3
ASSQDFRVSTDTQY
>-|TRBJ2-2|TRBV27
ASSARLVGVGELF
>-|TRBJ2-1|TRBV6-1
ASQPTSGAYNEQF
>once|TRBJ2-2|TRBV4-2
ASSQIRATGELF
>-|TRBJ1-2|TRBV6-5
ASRDDTGGYGYT
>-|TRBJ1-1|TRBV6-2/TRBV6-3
ASSYPSTEAF
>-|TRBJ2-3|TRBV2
ASSDGGRGTDTQY
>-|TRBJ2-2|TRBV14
ASSQVLPGGGELF
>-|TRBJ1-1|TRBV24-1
ATSDCQQEMGNTEAF
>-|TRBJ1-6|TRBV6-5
ASSYGTAYNSPLH
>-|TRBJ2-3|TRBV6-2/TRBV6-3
ASSRTSGALKDTQY
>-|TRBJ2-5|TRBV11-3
ASSLDRQETQY
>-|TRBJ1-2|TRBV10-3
AISVLSGEDGYT
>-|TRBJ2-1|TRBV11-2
ASSLESSSYNEQF
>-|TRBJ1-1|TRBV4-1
ASSQVGAATEAF
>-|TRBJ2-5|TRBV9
ASSFGLAGNPQETQY
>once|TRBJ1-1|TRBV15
ATSREGENRQSEAF